One T cell receptor (beta chain) is described in this entry. The germline gives CDR1 WNHNN, CDR2 SYGVQD (reference sequence). This CDR3 region has 16 residues. This sample is drawn from a study of shared clonotypes between healthy human individuals. TCRdb's table, derived via immunoSEQ multiplex PCR, lists solely in-frame clones and lacks some. The data hold approximately 2,000,000 clones, with 85% to 95% observed a single time. Source material: naive CD4+ T cells from PBMCs. The subset here: CD45RA+ positively selected. The receptor's source is a young man in good health. Some clones in this sample may be carry-over from other donors' samples. The chain carries TRBV10-1 and TRBJ2-5, with a possible D match to TRBD2 (6 bases). The DNA end lines up better with TRBJ2-7; the J call may be wrong. The chain's CDR3 is CPTRDDGGSLVYEQYF. DNA for the CDR3: TGCCCGACTAGAGATGATGGCGGCAGCCTCGTCTACGAGCAGTACTTC.